The T cell receptor beta chain under discussion was sequenced for a study of shared clonotypes between healthy human individuals. Study-wide context: Donors had three CD4 naive, three CD4 memory, two CD8 naive and one CD8 memory plate apiece.

Donors were Caucasian adults residing in Nashville, Tennessee, USA. Naive CD45RA+ and memory CD45RA-negative subsets were split from CD4+ cells. Germline loops: CDR1 LGHNA, CDR2 YSLEER. Trimming left V 1 base short and J 4 bases short, with 11 bases between. This CDR3 is built from 15 residues. Original processing notes: From ImmunoSEQ came sequences covering only the junction and carrying no quality scores, so filtering differed. TCRdb's copy holds only in-frame clones and misses some; the assay was immunoSEQ multiplex PCR. That table is the source of V, J and clone size, and D and trimming were worked out from the DNA. Of about 1,500,000 clones in the sample, around 97% were seen once.

Sequenced material: naive CD4+ T cells sorted from blood. Subset in this sample: CD45RA+ positively selected. This clonotype was sampled from a man aged 30 to 45 in good health. This chain joins TRBV4-3 and TRBJ2-1; possible D gene TRBD1, 6 bases. The CDR3 coding sequence is TGCGCCAGCAGCCAAGTTCGGACAGATTACAATGAGCAGTTCTTC. Translation gives CASSQVRTDYNEQFF.